This T cell receptor beta chain was retrieved from a study of regulatory T cells in long-lasting Graves disease. Findings of the study overall: The study found TRBV28, TRBJ1-2 and TRBJ2-5 favored in persistent disease.

According to the study, TCR beta libraries were built with iRepertoire HTBI primers and CDR3-region Arm-PCR. TCRdb analysed the multiplex PCR reads with MiXCR anew, one entry per CDR3 protein. The sample holds approximately 400,000 distinct CDR3 sequences; 23% are singletons and the top ten take 25% to 30%. This sample's time point: persistent/refractory GD, antithyroid drugs over 5 years with positive TRAb. RNA from PBMCs was the source of the TCR library. The trim removed 5 bases at V and 0 bases at J, leaving 6 bases unmatched. In germline, CDR1 is SGHTA, CDR2 FQGTGA. The CDR3 covers 15 residues. This clonotype was seen repeatedly, ten times or more. The antigen is not known.

This sequence originates from a middle-aged woman with Graves disease. The chain is built from TRBV7-3 and TRBJ2-5, with 7 nucleotides matching TRBD1. The sequenced sample was peripheral blood mononuclear cells (PBMCs), obtained when the disease was refractory, from a patient treated with antithyroid drugs. CDR3 protein: CASSRGQANQETQYF. The CDR3 coding sequence is TGTGCCAGCAGCCGAGGACAGGCGAACCAAGAGACCCAGTACTTC.